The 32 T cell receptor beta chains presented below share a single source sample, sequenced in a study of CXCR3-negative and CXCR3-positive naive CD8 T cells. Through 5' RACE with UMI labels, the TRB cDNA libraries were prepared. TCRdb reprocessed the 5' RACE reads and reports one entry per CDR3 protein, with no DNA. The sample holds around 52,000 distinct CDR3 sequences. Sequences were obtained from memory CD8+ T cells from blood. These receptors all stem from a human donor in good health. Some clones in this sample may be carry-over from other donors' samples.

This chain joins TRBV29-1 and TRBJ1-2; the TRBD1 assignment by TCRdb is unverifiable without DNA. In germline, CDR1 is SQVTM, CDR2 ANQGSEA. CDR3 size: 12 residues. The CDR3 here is CSVQTGPYGYTF.

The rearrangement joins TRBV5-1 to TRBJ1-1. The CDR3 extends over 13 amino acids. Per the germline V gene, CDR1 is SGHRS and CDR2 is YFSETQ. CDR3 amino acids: CASSIGLEPEAFF.

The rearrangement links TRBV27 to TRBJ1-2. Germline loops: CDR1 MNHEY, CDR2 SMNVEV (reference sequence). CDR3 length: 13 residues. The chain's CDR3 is CASSLLGTGGYTF.

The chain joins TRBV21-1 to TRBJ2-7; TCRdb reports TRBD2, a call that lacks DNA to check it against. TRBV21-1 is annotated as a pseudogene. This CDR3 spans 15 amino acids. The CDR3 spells CASSTAGLASIGQYF.

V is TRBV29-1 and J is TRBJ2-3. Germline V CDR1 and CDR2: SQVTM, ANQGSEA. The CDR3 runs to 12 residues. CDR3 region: CSGEVSTDTQYF.

CDR3 amino acids: CSVDRGENTEAFF. The rearrangement joins TRBV29-1 to TRBJ1-1; TCRdb calls TRBD1, which cannot be checked without DNA. The CDR3 is 13 residues long. Germline values: CDR1 SQVTM, CDR2 ANQGSEA.

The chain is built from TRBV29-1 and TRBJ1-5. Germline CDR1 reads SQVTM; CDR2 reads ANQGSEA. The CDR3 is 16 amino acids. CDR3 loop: CSIEGGGPLGNQPQHF.

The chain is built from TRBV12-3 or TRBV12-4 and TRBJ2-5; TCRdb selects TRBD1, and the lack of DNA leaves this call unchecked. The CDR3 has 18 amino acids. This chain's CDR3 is CASSLLGGLGGAQETQYF.

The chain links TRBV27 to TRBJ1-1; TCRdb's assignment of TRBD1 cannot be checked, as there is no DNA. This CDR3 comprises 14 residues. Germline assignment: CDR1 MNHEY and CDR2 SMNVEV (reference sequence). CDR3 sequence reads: CASSSPPGNTEAFF.

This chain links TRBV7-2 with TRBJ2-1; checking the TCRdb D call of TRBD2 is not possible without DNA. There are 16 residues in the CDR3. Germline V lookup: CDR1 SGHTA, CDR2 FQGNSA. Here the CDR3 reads CASSLVASGKGGEQFF.

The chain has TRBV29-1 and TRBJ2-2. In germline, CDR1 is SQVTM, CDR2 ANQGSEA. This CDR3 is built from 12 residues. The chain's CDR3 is CSVGAETGELFF.

CDR3 sequence: CSGSRGGTGELFF. This sequence joins TRBV29-1 and TRBJ2-2; the TCRdb D gene call, TRBD2, has no DNA to confirm it. Germline V lookup: CDR1 SQVTM, CDR2 ANQGSEA. CDR3 length: 13 residues.

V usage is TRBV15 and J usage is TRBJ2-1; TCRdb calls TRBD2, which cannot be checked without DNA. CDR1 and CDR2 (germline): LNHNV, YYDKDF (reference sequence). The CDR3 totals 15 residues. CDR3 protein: CATSRDTSGSDEQFF. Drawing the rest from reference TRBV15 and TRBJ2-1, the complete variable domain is DAMVIQNPRYQVTQFGKPVTLSCSQTLNHNVMYWYQQKSSQAPKLLFHYYDKDFNNEADTPDNFQSRRPNTSFCFLDIRSPGLGDTAMYLCATSRDTSGSDEQFFGPGTRLTVL.

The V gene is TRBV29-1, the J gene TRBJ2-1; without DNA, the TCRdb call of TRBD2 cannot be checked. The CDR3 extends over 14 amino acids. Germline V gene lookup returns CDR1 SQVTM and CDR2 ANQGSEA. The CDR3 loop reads CSVEEEVSYNEQFF.

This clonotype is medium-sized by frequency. The CDR3 reads CSVSSGRDFTGELFF. V gene TRBV29-1 combines with J gene TRBJ2-2; the D gene TCRdb calls, TRBD2, cannot be checked with no DNA. CDR1 is SQVTM, CDR2 ANQGSEA, per germline. The length of the CDR3 is 15 residues.

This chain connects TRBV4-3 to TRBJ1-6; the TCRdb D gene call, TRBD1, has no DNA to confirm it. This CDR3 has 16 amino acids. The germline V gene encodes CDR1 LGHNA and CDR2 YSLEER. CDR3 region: CASSQEIGTGNSPLHF.

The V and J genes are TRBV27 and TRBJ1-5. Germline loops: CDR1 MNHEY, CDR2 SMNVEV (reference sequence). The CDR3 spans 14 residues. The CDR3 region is CASSLSTGNQPQHF.

CDR3 sequence reads: CSVEHLDGYTF. The chain carries TRBV29-1 and TRBJ1-2. The CDR3 has 11 amino acids. The germline gives CDR1 SQVTM, CDR2 ANQGSEA.

The CDR3 region is CASSFGLAGANNEQFF. The chain links TRBV7-9 to TRBJ2-1; TCRdb outputs TRBD2, but without DNA this stays unchecked. This CDR3 spans 16 amino acids. Germline CDR1 and CDR2: SEHNR and FQNEAQ (reference sequence).

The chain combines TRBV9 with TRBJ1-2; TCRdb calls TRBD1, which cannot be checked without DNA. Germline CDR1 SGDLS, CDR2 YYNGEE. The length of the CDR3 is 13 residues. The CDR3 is CASSTSTGDGYTF.

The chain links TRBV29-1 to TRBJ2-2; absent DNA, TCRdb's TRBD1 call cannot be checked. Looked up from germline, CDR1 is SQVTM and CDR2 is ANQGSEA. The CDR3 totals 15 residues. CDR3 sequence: CSVEAEGQTTGELFF.

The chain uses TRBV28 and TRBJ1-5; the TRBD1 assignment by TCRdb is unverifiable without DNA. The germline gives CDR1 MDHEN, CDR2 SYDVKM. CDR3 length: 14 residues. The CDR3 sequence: CASRGQGGNQPQHF.

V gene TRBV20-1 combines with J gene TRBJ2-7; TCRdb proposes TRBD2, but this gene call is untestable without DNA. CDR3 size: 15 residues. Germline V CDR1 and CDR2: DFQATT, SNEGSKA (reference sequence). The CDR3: CSAYPTSGPAYEQYF.

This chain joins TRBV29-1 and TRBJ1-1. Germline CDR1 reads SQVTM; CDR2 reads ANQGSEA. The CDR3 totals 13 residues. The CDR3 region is CSVEDGQNTEAFF.

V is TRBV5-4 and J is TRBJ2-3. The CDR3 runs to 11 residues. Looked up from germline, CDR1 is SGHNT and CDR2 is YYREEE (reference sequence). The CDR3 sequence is CASSLSDTQYF.

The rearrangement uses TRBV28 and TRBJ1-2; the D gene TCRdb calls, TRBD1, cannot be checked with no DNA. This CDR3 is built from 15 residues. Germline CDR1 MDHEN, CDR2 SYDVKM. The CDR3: CASSLPETGMYGYTF.

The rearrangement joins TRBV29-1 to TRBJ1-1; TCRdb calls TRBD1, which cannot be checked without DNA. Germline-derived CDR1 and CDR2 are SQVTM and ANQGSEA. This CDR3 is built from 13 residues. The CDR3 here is CSVDGATNTEAFF.

The CDR3 here is CASSPRQGGDEETQYF. The rearrangement uses TRBV7-9 and TRBJ2-5; the D gene TCRdb calls, TRBD1, cannot be checked with no DNA. Germline V lookup: CDR1 SEHNR, CDR2 FQNEAQ (reference sequence). The CDR3 has 16 amino acids.

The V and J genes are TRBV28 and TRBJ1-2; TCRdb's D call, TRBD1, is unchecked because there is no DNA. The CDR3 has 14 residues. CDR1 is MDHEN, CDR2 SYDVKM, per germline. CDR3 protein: CASSLAGTNYGYTF.

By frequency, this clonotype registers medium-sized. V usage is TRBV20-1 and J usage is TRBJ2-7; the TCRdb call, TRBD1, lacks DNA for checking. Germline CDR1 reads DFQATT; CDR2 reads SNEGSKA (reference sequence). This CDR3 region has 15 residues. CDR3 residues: CSATDGDRGAYEQYF.

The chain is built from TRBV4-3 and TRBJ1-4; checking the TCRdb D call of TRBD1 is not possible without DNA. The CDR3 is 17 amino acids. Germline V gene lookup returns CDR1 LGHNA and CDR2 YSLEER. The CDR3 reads CASSQEVLGTGYEKLFF.

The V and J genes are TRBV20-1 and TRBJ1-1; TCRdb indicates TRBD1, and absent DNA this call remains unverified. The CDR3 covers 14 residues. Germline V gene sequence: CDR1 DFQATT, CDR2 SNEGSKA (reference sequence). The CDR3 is CSARLPDRVTEAFF.